A selection of T cell receptor beta chains follows, all from one sample in a study of blood T cell repertoires in COVID-19. Assay used: immunoSEQ multiplex PCR; TCRdb lists only in-frame clones, some missing. Among some 50,000 clones, over 75% were seen once, and the ten largest hold approximately 15%. Sequenced material: peripheral blood. These receptors were taken from a human donor in a cohort sampled during active COVID-19. Both conserved end residues are part of each CDR3. D genes are given only for firm matches. Clone size appears in some rows only: once, few, many, or a class for an expanded clone.

CDR3 length	D gene	V gene	J gene	clone size	CDR3 DNA	CDR3 protein
15	TRBD1	TRBV6-5	TRBJ1-1	.	TGTGCCAGCAGTCCAGCCGGGACAGGGGGCACTGAAGCTTTCTTT	CASSPAGTGGTEAFF
14	.	TRBV19	TRBJ2-5	once	TGTGCCAGTACCCCCGGAGGGGGGGCTGAGACCCAGTACTTC	CASTPGGGAETQYF
13	.	TRBV7-9	TRBJ2-5	.	TGTGCCAGCAGACAAAGGTCGGGGGAGACCCAGTACTTC	CASRQRSGETQYF
15	TRBD2	TRBV2	TRBJ2-3	.	TGTGCCAGCAGCGCTAGCGGACTAAGCACAGATACGCAGTATTTT	CASSASGLSTDTQYF
14	.	TRBV18	TRBJ1-2	few	TGTGCCAGCTCACCAGGGAGGGATGGCTATGGCTACACCTTC	CASSPGRDGYGYTF
15	.	TRBV7-6	TRBJ2-1	.	TGTGCCAGCAGCTTAGACTCCAACTCCTACAATGAGCAGTTCTTC	CASSLDSNSYNEQFF
16	.	TRBV28	TRBJ1-1	.	TGTGCCAGCAGTCCGGGATGGGGCGCGGGGGCCACTGAAGCTTTCTTT	CASSPGWGAGATEAFF
13	.	TRBV7-9	TRBJ2-7	.	TGTGCCAGCAGCCTGACTAGCTCCTACGAGCAGTACTTC	CASSLTSSYEQYF
13	.	TRBV7-8	TRBJ1-5	.	TGTGCCAGCAGCACGACAGGTAATCAGCCCCAGCATTTT	CASSTTGNQPQHF
16	TRBD1	TRBV4-1	TRBJ2-3	.	TGCGCCAGCAGCCAAGAGTGGGACAGGATCACAGATACGCAGTATTTT	CASSQEWDRITDTQYF
15	.	TRBV18	TRBJ2-1	.	TGTGCCAGCTCACCAGAGGTTAGCTCCTACAATGAGCAGTTCTTC	CASSPEVSSYNEQFF
15	.	TRBV7-2	TRBJ2-2	.	TGTGCCAGCAGCTCGGGCCTAGCGTTCGGCGGGGAGCTGTTTTTT	CASSSGLAFGGELFF
15	TRBD1	TRBV5-1	TRBJ1-2	.	TGCGCCAGCAGCTTCCGGCAGGGGGCCGGCTATGGCTACACCTTC	CASSFRQGAGYGYTF
17	.	TRBV7-2	TRBJ2-5	.	TGTGCCAGCAGCTCTGCAAGCGGATCAAGAAAACAAGAGACCCAGTACTTC	CASSSASGSRKQETQYF
16	TRBD1	TRBV30	TRBJ1-5	.	TGTGCCTGGAGTGTTTCCGGGACAGGGAGGAATCAGCCCCAGCATTTT	CAWSVSGTGRNQPQHF
15	TRBD1	TRBV13	TRBJ1-1	.	TGTGCCAGCAGCTTTCAGGGGGCTATGAACACTGAAGCTTTCTTT	CASSFQGAMNTEAFF